The 26 T cell receptor beta chains below all came from one sample that was sequenced in a study of shared clonotypes between healthy human individuals. The data were produced by immunoSEQ multiplex PCR, yet TCRdb's version contains in-frame clones alone and is incomplete. The data hold more than 1,200,000 clones, with roughly 98.5% observed a single time. The sequencing input was naive CD4+ T cells sorted from blood. Subset of the sample: CD45RA+ positively selected. The source is a man aged 25 to 40 in good health.

The chain couples TRBV5-6 to TRBJ1-5, with no clear D. Per germline, CDR1 SGHDT and CDR2 YYEEEE. Trimming removed 1 base at V and 5 bases at J, with 10 bases between. This CDR3 contains 14 residues. In DNA, the CDR3 is TGTGCCAGCAGCTTGTGGGTACGCGATCAGCCCCAGCATTTT. Translated: CASSLWVRDQPQHF.

This chain links TRBV19 with TRBJ2-3; D not resolved. Per the germline V gene, CDR1 is LNHDA and CDR2 is SQIVND (reference sequence). This CDR3 region has 14 residues. V gave up 0 bases and J gave up 9 bases, with 13 bases separating them. The CDR3 coding sequence is TGTGCCAGTAGTATAGACTGGACGCCTGGAACGCAGTATTTT. Translated, it gives CASSIDWTPGTQYF.

The sample holds one count of this clone. V is TRBV11-3 and J is TRBJ2-1; D gene unclear. V lost 2 bases and J 4 bases, leaving 12 bases between the germline ends. CDR1 is SGHNT and CDR2 is YENEEA in the germline V gene. This CDR3 region has 15 residues. CDR3 bases: TGTGCCAGCAGCTTATTTAGTGGGCATTACAATGAGCAGTTCTTC. It yields the protein CASSLFSGHYNEQFF.

The chain employs TRBV4-1 and TRBJ1-1; 9 nucleotides agree with TRBD1. V was clipped by 0 bases and J by 11 bases; unmatched bases: 13. Germline V gene data show CDR1 as MGHRA and CDR2 as YSYEKL. CDR3 length equals 16 residues. This chain's CDR3 is CASSQDAGQGVERAFF. DNA of the CDR3: TGCGCCAGCAGCCAAGACGCGGGACAGGGCGTGGAGAGGGCTTTCTTT.

V gene TRBV9 combines with J gene TRBJ2-2, with unresolved D. Germline CDR1 SGDLS, CDR2 YYNGEE. V was clipped by 0 bases and J by 8 bases, with 14 bases between them. The CDR3 sequence is 15 residues long. CDR3 bases: TGTGCCAGCAGCGTAGCTACAAACCAGCCGGGGGAGCTGTTTTTT. It specifies CASSVATNQPGELFF.

The chain recombines TRBV7-9 with TRBJ2-1, with 7 bases that match TRBD1. In germline, CDR1 is SEHNR, CDR2 FQNEAQ (reference sequence). Trimming at V came to 4 bases and at J to 5 bases, leaving 2 bases not matched to a gene. The CDR3 extends over 13 amino acids. The CDR3 DNA reads as TGTGCCAGCAGCTGGGGACAGCACAATGAGCAGTTCTTC. The encoded protein is CASSWGQHNEQFF.

The V and J genes are TRBV2 and TRBJ1-5; 7 bases map to TRBD1. This CDR3 has 14 amino acids. CDR1 is SNHLY and CDR2 is FYNNEI in the germline V gene. The ends lost 7 bases at V and 6 bases at J; junction bases unmatched: 9. CDR3 sequence (DNA): TGTGCCAGCACCGGACAGGCTCGGAGTCAGCCCCAGCATTTT. The encoded protein is CASTGQARSQPQHF.

The chain uses TRBV6-5 and TRBJ2-1; perhaps TRBD2 as D (5 bases). The germline V gene encodes CDR1 MNHEY and CDR2 SVGAGI. Deletions cut 4 bases from V and 0 bases from J, with 13 bases between. The CDR3 is 16 amino acids. CDR3 sequence (DNA): TGTGCCAGCAGTTCGTTCCCGGGGAGCTCCTACAATGAGCAGTTCTTC. Protein sequence: CASSSFPGSSYNEQFF.

This rearrangement joins TRBV6-5 to TRBJ2-5; D unresolved. Trimming took 5 bases from V and 5 from J, leaving 15 bases between them. Looked up from germline, CDR1 is MNHEY and CDR2 is SVGAGI. The CDR3 contains 14 residues. Here the CDR3 DNA reads TGTGCCAGCAGTACCCTCGGACCCGGGGAGACCCAGTACTTC. Translated, it gives CASSTLGPGETQYF.

The V call is TRBV2, the J call TRBJ2-7, with 10 bases fitting TRBD1. Germline lookup yields CDR1 SNHLY and CDR2 FYNNEI. V shed 6 bases and J 3 bases; nucleotides not matched to a gene: 5. The CDR3 length is 14 residues. CDR3 region: CASRDRGGGYEQYF. The DNA of the CDR3 is TGTGCCAGCAGGGACAGGGGGGGAGGCTACGAGCAGTACTTC.

The chain employs TRBV18 and TRBJ2-3; 9 bases line up with TRBD1. Germline V gene data show CDR1 as KGHSH and CDR2 as LQKENI. The trim removed 0 bases at V and 0 bases at J, leaving 4 bases unmatched. The CDR3 is 17 residues long. For the CDR3, the DNA is TGTGCCAGCTCACCACCATCGGACAGGGGAAGCACAGATACGCAGTATTTT. It translates to CASSPPSDRGSTDTQYF.

The V call is TRBV5-1, the J call TRBJ2-1, with D possibly matching TRBD1 (6 bases). Germline V gives CDR1 SGHRS, CDR2 YFSETQ. The germline V and J ends were trimmed by 3 bases and 0 bases, with 19 bases remaining between them. The CDR3 contains 18 residues. The CDR3 is CASSSAPGQLSSYNEQFF. For the CDR3, the DNA is TGCGCCAGCAGCTCTGCTCCAGGACAGCTAAGCTCCTACAATGAGCAGTTCTTC.

The V call is TRBV2, the J call TRBJ2-7, with unresolved D. Trimming removed 4 bases from V and 3 bases from J, with 10 bases in between. Germline values: CDR1 SNHLY, CDR2 FYNNEI. This CDR3 has 13 amino acids. The DNA for the CDR3 is TGTGCCAGCAGTGTGGCGCAACACTACGAGCAGTACTTC. This translates into CASSVAQHYEQYF. Variable domain in full (rest from reference TRBV2 and TRBJ2-7): EPEVTQTPSHQVTQMGQEVILRCVPISNHLYFYWYRQILGQKVEFLVSFYNNEISEKSEIFDDQFSVERPDGSNFTLKIRSTKLEDSAMYFCASSVAQHYEQYFGPGTRLTVT.

This chain links TRBV2 with TRBJ2-1, with 7 bases fitting TRBD1. CDR3 length: 12 residues. Per germline, CDR1 SNHLY and CDR2 FYNNEI. V lost 6 bases to trimming and J lost 8 bases; unmatched junction nucleotides: 4. The CDR3 region has the DNA TGTGCCAGCAGGCCACAGGGGTATGAGCAGTTCTTC. Protein: CASRPQGYEQFF. The variable domain in full, completed from reference TRBV2 and TRBJ2-1, reads EPEVTQTPSHQVTQMGQEVILRCVPISNHLYFYWYRQILGQKVEFLVSFYNNEISEKSEIFDDQFSVERPDGSNFTLKIRSTKLEDSAMYFCASRPQGYEQFFGPGTRLTVL.

The rearrangement joins TRBV5-1 to TRBJ1-5; possible D gene TRBD1, 6 bases. The CDR3 sequence is 16 residues long. Germline-derived CDR1 and CDR2 are SGHRS and YFSETQ. The V and J ends lost 4 bases and 0 bases respectively, with 14 bases between them. CDR3 sequence (DNA): TGCGCCAGCAGCCCTGGGACATCATATAGCAATCAGCCCCAGCATTTT. Its translation: CASSPGTSYSNQPQHF.

The genes are TRBV4-2 and TRBJ2-7; D possibly corresponds to TRBD1 (5 bases). The CDR3 totals 14 residues. Trimming took 1 base from V and 5 from J, leaving 12 bases between them. Germline loops: CDR1 LGHNA, CDR2 YNFKEQ. The CDR3 loop reads CASSQGSGPNEQYF. As DNA, the CDR3 is TGTGCCAGCAGCCAAGGTTCAGGGCCAAACGAGCAGTACTTC.

The rearrangement uses TRBV29-1 and TRBJ1-1, with D perhaps matching TRBD1 (5 bases). V lost 5 bases, J lost 0 bases, and 16 bases lay in between. Germline CDR1 reads SQVTM; CDR2 reads ANQGSEA. The CDR3 covers 15 residues. Written as DNA, the CDR3 is TGCAGCGTTAAGCAGACAGCCAAATTGAACACTGAAGCTTTCTTT. Its translation is CSVKQTAKLNTEAFF.

This CDR3 reads CASSISQTPSNGQYF. CDR3 sequence (DNA): TGTGCCAGCAGCATATCCCAAACTCCCTCTAATGGGCAGTACTTC. The rearrangement uses TRBV9 and TRBJ2-7, with no clear D. V was shortened by 4 bases and J by 9 bases, with 23 bases between the two germline ends. This CDR3 is 15 amino acids long. CDR1 is SGDLS and CDR2 is YYNGEE in the germline V gene.

The chain has TRBV18 and TRBJ2-4; 7 bases map to TRBD2. The CDR3 loop spans 16 amino acids. With 0 bases clipped from V and 0 bases from J, the junction kept 2 bases outside the gene matches. Per germline, CDR1 KGHSH and CDR2 LQKENI. The CDR3 region has the DNA TGTGCCAGCTCACCACCGGTAGCGGGAGCCAAAAACATTCAGTACTTC. Translating it yields CASSPPVAGAKNIQYF.

The chain combines TRBV5-1 with TRBJ1-1; 9 positions match TRBD1. The V gene's germline CDR1 is SGHRS and CDR2 YFSETQ. The CDR3 has 17 amino acids. V was pared by 4 bases and J by 2 bases, with 12 bases of the junction left unmatched. CDR3 nucleotides: TGCGCCAGCAGCCGTCGGCAGGACAGGGGACTTAACACTGAAGCTTTCTTT. It specifies CASSRRQDRGLNTEAFF.

As for this clone: This specimen includes other DNA sequences encoding the same CDR3. Here the CDR3 reads CASSLGRADTQYF. CDR3 coding DNA: TGTGCCAGCAGCTTGGGGCGCGCAGATACGCAGTATTTT. This chain joins TRBV5-4 and TRBJ2-3; the D is unclear. V shed 0 bases and J shed 4 bases, with 6 bases lying between them. This CDR3 contains 13 residues. Germline V CDR1 and CDR2: SGHNT, YYREEE (reference sequence).

The chain joins TRBV18 to TRBJ2-3; 7 nucleotides match TRBD1. CDR1 KGHSH and CDR2 LQKENI come from the germline V gene. V dropped 4 bases and J dropped 2; count of bases not matched to a gene: 6. This CDR3 comprises 15 residues. The CDR3 DNA reads as TGTGCCAGCTCACTTCGACAGGGACCCACAGATACGCAGTATTTT. The encoded protein is CASSLRQGPTDTQYF.

CDR3 bases: TGTGCCAGCAGCGCCCCGGGTCGGTCCGAGCAGTACTTC. This gives the protein CASSAPGRSEQYF. This chain connects TRBV5-4 to TRBJ2-7, with unresolved D. This CDR3 has 13 residues. The V and J ends lost 4 bases and 6 bases respectively, with 14 bases between them. Per the germline V gene, CDR1 is SGHNT and CDR2 is YYREEE (reference sequence).

The chain is built from TRBV10-3 and TRBJ1-1; a weak D match, TRBD1 (6 bases). Per germline, CDR1 ENHRY and CDR2 SYGVKD. Deletions cut 3 bases from V and 4 bases from J, with 9 bases between. This CDR3 spans 13 amino acids. The CDR3 region is CAISETGSTEAFF. CDR3 sequence (DNA): TGTGCCATCAGTGAAACAGGGTCCACTGAAGCTTTCTTT.

The rearrangement uses TRBV7-2 and TRBJ1-2; 10 bases align to TRBD1. J lost 6 bases, V lost 5 bases, and 9 bases had no gene match. The V gene's germline CDR1 is SGHTA and CDR2 FQGNSA. This CDR3 spans 15 amino acids. The CDR3 DNA sequence: TGTGCCAGCAGCGGATCGGGGACAGGGGTAGATGGCTACACCTTC. It is translated as CASSGSGTGVDGYTF.

As DNA, the CDR3 is TGTGCCAGCTCACCACCGGGATGGACACATGGTGAGCAGTTCTTC. It encodes CASSPPGWTHGEQFF. The chain is built from TRBV18 and TRBJ2-1; a weak D match, TRBD1 (5 bases). The CDR3 length is 15 residues. Germline values: CDR1 KGHSH, CDR2 LQKENI. V lost 0 bases, J lost 9 bases, and 15 bases lay in between.